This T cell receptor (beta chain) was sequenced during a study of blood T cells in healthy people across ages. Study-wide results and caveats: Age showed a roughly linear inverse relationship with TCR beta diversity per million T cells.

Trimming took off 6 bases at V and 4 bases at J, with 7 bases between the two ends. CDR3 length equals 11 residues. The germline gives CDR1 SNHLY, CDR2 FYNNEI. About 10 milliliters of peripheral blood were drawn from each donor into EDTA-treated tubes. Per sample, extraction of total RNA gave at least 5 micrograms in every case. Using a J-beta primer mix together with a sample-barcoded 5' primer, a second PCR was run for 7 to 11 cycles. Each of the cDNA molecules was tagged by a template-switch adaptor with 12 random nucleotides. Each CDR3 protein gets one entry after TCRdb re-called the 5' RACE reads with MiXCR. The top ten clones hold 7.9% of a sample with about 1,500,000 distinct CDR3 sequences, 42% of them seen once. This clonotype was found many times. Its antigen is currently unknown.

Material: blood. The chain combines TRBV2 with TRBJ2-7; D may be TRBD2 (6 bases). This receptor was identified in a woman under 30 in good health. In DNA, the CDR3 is TGTGCCAGCAGGCGGGATTACGAGCAGTACTTC. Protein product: CASRRDYEQYF.